The source of this T cell receptor (beta chain) is a study of T-cell reconstitution after alpha-beta-depleted transplantation in children. The ends were cut back, 1 base at V and 7 bases at J, with 14 bases in the middle. This CDR3 region has 15 residues. The germline CDR1 and CDR2 sequences are DFQATT and SNEGSKA (reference sequence). Unique molecular identifiers were incorporated during preparation of the TCRbeta library. One entry per CDR3 protein, called by TCRdb with MiXCR from the PCR reads. The sample contains 600,000 to 700,000 distinct CDR3 sequences, about 15% of which appear only once. This clonotype was detected only a few times.

Here the sequenced sample was PBMCs from the stem cell graft donor, taken from the stem cell graft. The chain recombines TRBV20-1 with TRBJ1-6; the D gene is possibly TRBD1 (5 bases). This TCR was recovered from a human donor who donated a stem cell graft to a child with acute myeloid leukemia. The CDR3 region is CSARALQVENSPLHF. CDR3 nucleotide sequence: TGCAGTGCTAGAGCATTACAGGTAGAAAATTCACCCCTCCACTTT.